The T cell receptor (beta chain) described here comes from a study of blood T cell repertoires in COVID-19. The CDR3 spans 14 residues. V lost 6 bases and J lost 10, with 21 bases in between. The germline gives CDR1 MDHEN, CDR2 SYDVKM. Study processing details: Estimation of nucleated cell counts was performed using reference gene primer amplification. Assay: immunoSEQ multiplex PCR; the TCRdb copy retains only in-frame clones and omits some. The D gene and trimming were derived from the DNA, and the V and J assignments and clone size from that table. The sample holds 30,000 to 45,000 clones; 80% to 90% are singletons and the top ten take 4.9%.

This chain joins TRBV28 and TRBJ1-1; maybe TRBD1 (5 bases). Sequenced sample: peripheral blood. The source of this sequence is a woman between 65 and 79 years old with active COVID-19. CDR3 amino acids: CASSFPFGGTAAFF. In DNA form, the CDR3 reads TGTGCCAGCAGCTTCCCTTTCGGAGGGACGGCAGCTTTCTTT. Combining the CDR3 with reference TRBV28 and TRBJ1-1 gives the whole variable domain DVKVTQSSRYLVKRTGEKVFLECVQDMDHENMFWYRQDPGLGLRLIYFSYDVKMKEKGDIPEGYSVSREKKERFSLILESASTNQTSMYLCASSFPFGGTAAFFGQGTRLTVV.